This T cell receptor beta chain was sequenced during a study of cytomegalovirus exposure and HLA in healthy donors. PCR involved 60 Vbeta and 13 Jbeta primers. Libraries were prepared by immunoSEQ multiplex PCR; TCRdb keeps only in-frame clonotypes and omits some of them. Across about 65,000 clones, the top ten clones capture more than 15% of the sample. In the case of this clone: Its antigen is not known.

General study findings and limits: The later analysis indicated that the majority of CMV-associated TCR beta chains appeared HLA-restricted. A list of 164 TCR beta chains associated with cytomegalovirus was given.

The CDR3 length is 12 residues. Germline assignment: CDR1 SGHDT and CDR2 YYEEEE. Deletions cut 5 bases from V and 13 bases from J, with 15 bases between. In nominal health when sampled, donors likely had unrecorded immune exposures nonetheless. The sequencing input was PBMCs. The gene calls are TRBV5-6 and TRBJ1-4; D is possibly TRBD1 (6 bases). The receptor was derived from a boy aged 10-17 years in good health and CMV-seronegative. The CDR3 nucleotides are TGTGCCAGCAGTTCAGGGGTTTCGCGACTGTTTTTT. Residues: CASSSGVSRLFF.